One and the same sample provided the 29 T cell receptor beta chains below, sequenced in a study of blood T cell repertoires in COVID-19. Only in-frame clones appear in the TCRdb table, and some are missing; sequencing was by immunoSEQ multiplex PCR. The sample comprises 170,000 or so clones, just over 85% of which are singletons, and roughly 7% rests with the top ten. What was sequenced was peripheral blood. The receptors were gathered from a man aged 45-60 years with active or convalescent COVID-19.

V is TRBV24-1 and J is TRBJ2-5, with D possibly matching TRBD2 (7 bases). The germline CDR1 and CDR2 sequences are KGHDR and SFDVKD. Trimming pared 5 bases from V and 2 bases from J, leaving 11 bases between. The CDR3 consists of 14 residues. The CDR3 bases are TGTGCCACCAGTGTTGGGGGGGCTCAAGAGACCCAGTACTTC. Translated, it gives CATSVGGAQETQYF.

The V call is TRBV2, the J call TRBJ1-5, with TRBD1 matching 11 bases. The germline V gene encodes CDR1 SNHLY and CDR2 FYNNEI. This CDR3 is built from 15 residues. J lost 6 bases, V lost 7 bases, and 8 bases had no gene match. The DNA of the CDR3 is TGTGCCAGCACGGGGACAGGGGGAGGGAGTCAGCCCCAGCATTTT. Its protein product is CASTGTGGGSQPQHF.

The CDR3 DNA sequence: TGCGCCAGCAGCCGGGAGACTAGTTTCGACGAGCAGTACTTC. Translation gives CASSRETSFDEQYF. The rearrangement links TRBV4-3 to TRBJ2-7; D perhaps matches TRBD2 (6 bases). V lost 4 bases to trimming and J lost 5 bases, with 15 bases between them. The CDR3 covers 14 residues. The germline gives CDR1 LGHNA, CDR2 YSLEER.

The chain carries TRBV2 and TRBJ2-2; no clear D gene. V dropped 5 bases and J dropped 5 bases, with 9 bases sitting between them. The CDR3 length is 13 residues. Germline V gene sequence: CDR1 SNHLY, CDR2 FYNNEI. The CDR3 DNA follows: TGTGCCAGCAGTCCCCATGCGACCGGGGAGCTGTTTTTT. It specifies CASSPHATGELFF.

The CDR3 protein is CASQRNSGGETQYF. For the CDR3, the DNA is TGTGCCAGCCAACGAAACTCAGGGGGAGAGACCCAGTACTTC. V is TRBV9 and J is TRBJ2-5, with 7 bases fitting TRBD1. The CDR3 contains 14 residues. Germline V lookup: CDR1 SGDLS, CDR2 YYNGEE. The V segment lost 7 bases and the J segment 4 bases; nucleotides outside the gene matches: 10.

This clone was observed a handful of times. V gene TRBV4-3 combines with J gene TRBJ2-1, with D maybe TRBD1 (5 bases). The germline CDR1 and CDR2 sequences are LGHNA and YSLEER. The CDR3 has 15 amino acids. Trimming removed 2 bases from V and 4 bases from J, with 12 bases in between. The CDR3 protein is CASSQRPQGYNEQFF. CDR3 in DNA: TGCGCCAGCAGCCAACGACCTCAGGGTTACAATGAGCAGTTCTTC.

The chain couples TRBV12-3 or TRBV12-4 to TRBJ1-2; tentatively, D is TRBD1 (6 bases). The CDR3 spans 13 residues. V shed 6 bases and J shed 7 bases, with 15 bases lying between them. CDR3 loop: CASRLIRGGGYTF. The DNA of the CDR3 is TGTGCCAGCAGGCTAATCAGGGGTGGTGGCTACACCTTC.

This clone appeared a few times. The rearrangement links TRBV6-2 or TRBV6-3 to TRBJ2-2; the D is unclear. The CDR3 has 11 residues. Germline V gene data show CDR1 as MNHEY and CDR2 as SVGEGT. The V end was cut by 4 bases, the J end by 8 bases, with 5 bases between. CDR3 nucleotides: TGTGCCAGCAGTTTCCCGGGGGAGCTGTTTTTT. Translating gives CASSFPGELFF.

V is TRBV3-1 (or the pseudogene TRBV3-2) and J is TRBJ1-1; TRBD1 is a possible D gene (6 bases). With 2 bases removed from V and 7 bases from J, the gap between germline ends came to 14 bases. The CDR3 is 14 amino acids. Germline assignment: CDR1 LGHDT and CDR2 YNNKEL (reference sequence). In nucleotides, the CDR3 is TGTGCCAGCAGCCAACACGGCGGACAGATTGAAGCTTTCTTT. Translating gives CASSQHGGQIEAFF.

The chain links TRBV7-6 to TRBJ1-4, with 8 bases fitting TRBD1. V lost 5 bases and J lost 7; bases outside the gene matches: 9. Germline V gene sequence: CDR1 SGHVS, CDR2 FNYEAQ. CDR3 length: 15 residues. Written as DNA, the CDR3 is TGTGCCAGCAGCCTTTCTCGGACAGGGCCTGAAAAACTGTTTTTT. Its protein is CASSLSRTGPEKLFF.

This chain joins TRBV9 and TRBJ1-1; the match to TRBD1 covers 10 bases. Per the germline V gene, CDR1 is SGDLS and CDR2 is YYNGEE. V shed 4 bases and J 7 bases; nucleotides not matched to a gene: 7. This CDR3 has 14 amino acids. In nucleotides, the CDR3 is TGTGCCAGCAGCCCGGGACAGGGGCCCGTTGAAGCTTTCTTT. Translation gives CASSPGQGPVEAFF.

The genes are TRBV9 and TRBJ2-2; 7 bases map to TRBD1. CDR1 SGDLS and CDR2 YYNGEE come from the germline V gene. V trimming: 0 bases; J trimming: 4 bases; junction bases outside the gene matches: 6. The length of the CDR3 is 16 residues. The CDR3 region has the DNA TGTGCCAGCAGCGTAGGACAGGGACAGACCACCGGGGAGCTGTTTTTT. It codes for CASSVGQGQTTGELFF.

The V gene is TRBV18, the J gene TRBJ2-7; no reliable D call. The germline V and J ends were trimmed by 1 base and 0 bases, with 13 bases remaining between them. This CDR3 comprises 16 residues. The germline V gene encodes CDR1 KGHSH and CDR2 LQKENI. The CDR3 nucleotides are TGTGCCAGCTCACCACTCAACATTCCAAGCTCCTACGAGCAGTACTTC. The encoded protein is CASSPLNIPSSYEQYF. The variable domain in full, completed from reference TRBV18 and TRBJ2-7, reads NAGVMQNPRHLVRRRGQEARLRCSPMKGHSHVYWYRQLPEEGLKFMVYLQKENIIDESGMPKERFSAEFPKEGPSILRIQQVVRGDSAAYFCASSPLNIPSSYEQYFGPGTRLTVT.

J is TRBJ2-3 and V is TRBV4-3; D gene ambiguous. The ends were cut back, 1 base at V and 0 bases at J, with 8 bases in the middle. Germline V lookup: CDR1 LGHNA, CDR2 YSLEER. The CDR3 covers 15 residues. In DNA form, the CDR3 reads TGCGCCAGCAGCCAAGCCCCCAGTAGCACAGATACGCAGTATTTT. Translation: CASSQAPSSTDTQYF.

The V and J genes are TRBV27 and TRBJ2-7; D not certain. The CDR3 totals 14 residues. Germline V gives CDR1 MNHEY, CDR2 SMNVEV (reference sequence). With 4 bases removed from V and 1 base from J, the gap between germline ends came to 11 bases. CDR3 coding DNA: TGTGCCAGCAGTTCCCGGCAGGCATCCTACGAGCAGTACTTC. It encodes CASSSRQASYEQYF.

In DNA, the CDR3 is TGTGCCACCAGTGATTTAGCGGGAGAAGGCACCGGGGAGCTGTTTTTT. This encodes CATSDLAGEGTGELFF. The J gene is TRBJ2-2, the V gene TRBV24-1; 8 nucleotides match TRBD2. The CDR3 runs 16 residues. Per germline, CDR1 KGHDR and CDR2 SFDVKD. Trimming removed 1 base from V and 4 bases from J; junction bases left unmatched: 4.

The CDR3 spells CASSRTGLSGNTIYF. CDR3 sequence (DNA): TGTGCCAGCAGTCGGACAGGGCTCTCTGGAAACACCATATATTTT. The chain links TRBV6-2 or TRBV6-3 to TRBJ1-3; TRBD1 matches 8 bases. Unmatched junction bases numbered 3, after V lost 5 bases and J lost 0 bases. CDR3 length: 15 residues. Germline assignment: CDR1 MNHEY and CDR2 SVGEGT.

This rearrangement joins TRBV14 to TRBJ1-1, with D possibly TRBD1 on 6 matching bases. The CDR3 sequence is 13 residues long. V was trimmed by 4 bases and J by 0 bases, leaving 6 bases between them. In germline, CDR1 is SGHDN, CDR2 FVKESK. CDR3 sequence: CASSRTVNTEAFF. CDR3 sequence (DNA): TGTGCCAGCAGCCGGACAGTGAACACTGAAGCTTTCTTT.

CDR3 protein: CASSRDTYGYTF. The CDR3 bases are TGTGCCAGCAGCCGGGACACCTATGGCTACACCTTC. V gene TRBV12-3 or TRBV12-4 combines with J gene TRBJ1-2; D is possibly TRBD1 (6 bases). The V end lost 6 bases, the J end lost 4 bases, and 9 bases lay between the germline ends. The CDR3 length is 12 residues.

This chain links TRBV6-2 or TRBV6-3 with TRBJ2-1, with TRBD1 as a possible D gene (6 bases). Germline values: CDR1 MNHEY, CDR2 SVGEGT. The length of the CDR3 is 15 residues. The V end was cut by 6 bases, the J end by 3 bases, with 15 bases between. The CDR3 DNA reads as TGTGCCAGCAGGCCTGGACAGTTGAACTACAATGAGCAGTTCTTC. Its translation: CASRPGQLNYNEQFF.

This sequence joins TRBV14 and TRBJ1-6; 8 bases fit TRBD1. V dropped 4 bases and J dropped 9; count of bases not matched to a gene: 8. Germline V gene lookup returns CDR1 SGHDN and CDR2 FVKESK. This CDR3 spans 15 amino acids. The DNA of the CDR3 is TGTGCCAGCAGCCGATTGGACAGGGACGGTTCACCCCTCCACTTT. It encodes CASSRLDRDGSPLHF.

The chain combines TRBV5-1 with TRBJ2-1; D is undetermined. Deletions cut 2 bases from V and 0 bases from J, with 6 bases between. Per germline, CDR1 SGHRS and CDR2 YFSETQ. The CDR3 sequence is 14 residues long. The DNA for the CDR3 is TGCGCCAGCAGCTTCGTATACTCCTACAATGAGCAGTTCTTC. It specifies CASSFVYSYNEQFF.

A single count supports this clone. This chain uses TRBV7-2 with TRBJ1-6; D unclear. Germline V gene sequence: CDR1 SGHTA, CDR2 FQGNSA. This CDR3 is 13 amino acids long. V was trimmed by 1 base and J by 8 bases, leaving 6 bases between them. The CDR3 bases are TGTGCCAGCAGCTTAGAGGAGGATTCACCCCTCCACTTT. Translating gives CASSLEEDSPLHF. The full variable domain, completed using reference TRBV7-2 and TRBJ1-6, is GAGVSQSPSNKVTEKGKDVELRCDPISGHTALYWYRQSLGQGLEFLIYFQGNSAPDKSGLPSDRFSAERTGGSVSTLTIQRTQQEDSAVYLCASSLEEDSPLHFGNGTRLTVT.

This clone turned up a few times. V and J are TRBV7-8 and TRBJ2-7, with D maybe TRBD2 (6 bases). Germline V CDR1 and CDR2: SGHVS, FQNEAQ. This CDR3 has 13 residues. Trimming cost V 5 bases and J 8 bases, with 16 bases left between them. This CDR3 reads CASSTGTGGKQYF. The CDR3 DNA reads as TGTGCCAGCAGCACCGGGACTGGAGGAAAGCAGTACTTC. The entire variable domain, with the rest obtained from reference TRBV7-8 and TRBJ2-7, is as follows: GAGVSQSPRYKVAKRGQDVALRCDPISGHVSLFWYQQALGQGPEFLTYFQNEAQLDKSGLPSDRFFAERPEGSVSTLKIQRTQQEDSAVYLCASSTGTGGKQYFGPGTRLTVT.

The CDR3 protein is CASSQAAGLADTQYF. For the CDR3, the DNA is TGTGCCAGCAGCCAAGCTGCGGGATTGGCAGATACGCAGTATTTT. The gene calls are TRBV3-1 (or the pseudogene TRBV3-2) and TRBJ2-3; D may be TRBD2 (6 bases). V gave up 1 base and J gave up 4 bases, with 12 bases separating them. Germline lookup yields CDR1 LGHDT and CDR2 YNNKEL (reference sequence). The CDR3 is 15 amino acids.

The genes are TRBV5-4 and TRBJ2-2; 11 bases agree with TRBD2. The V gene's germline CDR1 is SGHNT and CDR2 YYREEE (reference sequence). J gave up 8 bases and V 6 bases, and 18 bases lay outside the gene matches. The CDR3 sequence is 18 residues long. CDR3 DNA sequence: TGTGCCAGCACCCACGCCCCTTTTAGCGGGGGGGCGAAGGGGGAGCTGTTTTTT. Protein product: CASTHAPFSGGAKGELFF.

This CDR3 reads CASSLDSLAQPQHF. CDR3 bases: TGCGCCAGCAGTCTGGACAGCCTCGCCCAGCCCCAGCATTTT. J is TRBJ1-5 and V is TRBV5-1; D is possibly TRBD1 (6 bases). The V gene's germline CDR1 is SGHRS and CDR2 YFSETQ. The CDR3 contains 14 residues. V was pared by 5 bases and J by 7 bases, with 16 bases between.

The rearrangement links TRBV5-4 to TRBJ1-2; D is uncertain. This CDR3 comprises 13 residues. Germline V gene sequence: CDR1 SGHNT, CDR2 YYREEE (reference sequence). Deletions cut 1 base from V and 4 bases from J, with 8 bases between. CDR3 in amino acids: CASSLKSVYGYTF. CDR3 coding DNA: TGTGCCAGCAGCTTGAAATCGGTCTATGGCTACACCTTC. Full variable domain (missing parts from reference TRBV5-4 and TRBJ1-2): ETGVTQSPTHLIKTRGQQVTLRCSSQSGHNTVSWYQQALGQGPQFIFQYYREEENGRGNFPPRFSGLQFPNYSSELNVNALELDDSALYLCASSLKSVYGYTFGSGTRLTVV.

V is TRBV9 and J is TRBJ1-6; D possibly corresponds to TRBD1 (5 bases). The CDR3 has 16 amino acids. The V gene lost 4 bases and the J gene lost 4 bases, with 15 bases spanning the gap. Germline V CDR1 and CDR2: SGDLS, YYNGEE. The DNA of the CDR3 is TGTGCCAGCAGCATGAGACAGACCACATATAATTCACCCCTCCACTTT. This sequence encodes CASSMRQTTYNSPLHF.